Shown below are 24 T cell receptor beta chains from a single sample sequenced in a study of identical twins. TCRdb fed the 5' RACE reads into MiXCR, producing one record per CDR3 protein. The table lists roughly 1.6 million distinct CDR3 sequences, under 35% of them singletons. Material for sequencing was cord blood. These TCRs come from a newborn girl in good health.

This clonotype came up a few times. The V call is TRBV20-1, the J call TRBJ2-1; unclear D gene. The V and J ends lost 0 bases and 0 bases respectively, with 9 bases between them. The germline CDR1 and CDR2 sequences are DFQATT and SNEGSKA (reference sequence). The CDR3 extends over 15 amino acids. The CDR3 DNA follows: TGCAGTGCTAGAGATACAGCGAGCTCCTACAATGAGCAGTTCTTC. Protein sequence: CSARDTASSYNEQFF.

The chain recombines TRBV13 with TRBJ1-1; 10 bases map to TRBD1. Per the germline V gene, CDR1 is PRHDT and CDR2 is FYEKMQ (reference sequence). This CDR3 is built from 17 residues. V shed 1 base, J shed 1 base, and the junction held 6 bases outside the gene matches. Here the CDR3 DNA reads TGTGCCAGCAGCTTAGCCTGGGACAGGGGAGAGAACACTGAAGCTTTCTTT. This translates into CASSLAWDRGENTEAFF.

This clonotype came up a few times. This chain uses TRBV25-1 with TRBJ2-1; D is unresolved. V was trimmed by 0 bases and J by 3 bases, leaving 9 bases between them. Germline-derived CDR1 and CDR2 are MGHDK and SYGVNS. The CDR3 length is 15 residues. Written as DNA, the CDR3 is TGTGCCAGCAGTGAATATAAAAGGTTCTACAATGAGCAGTTCTTC. Amino acid sequence: CASSEYKRFYNEQFF.

This rearrangement joins TRBV7-8 to TRBJ2-4; TRBD2 might be the D (6 bases). The CDR3 is 16 amino acids. Germline values: CDR1 SGHVS, CDR2 FQNEAQ. Between the trimmed V and J ends, which lost 6 bases and 0 bases, there was a span of 15 bases. CDR3 region: CASSIGYGGAKNIQYF. The CDR3 DNA reads as TGTGCCAGCAGTATCGGGTACGGGGGAGCCAAAAACATTCAGTACTTC.

This clonotype was picked up a small number of times. V is TRBV2 and J is TRBJ1-1; 7 nucleotides align to TRBD1. The trim removed 6 bases at V and 0 bases at J, leaving 7 bases unmatched. CDR3 length equals 15 residues. Germline CDR1 is SNHLY and CDR2 is FYNNEI. CDR3 sequence (DNA): TGTGCCAGCAGGGGAGACAGGGCAATGAACACTGAAGCTTTCTTT. As protein: CASRGDRAMNTEAFF.

This clonotype has more than one count but fewer than ten. CDR3 loop: CASSLSRTDTYEQYF. The CDR3 nucleotides are TGCGCCAGCAGCTTGTCTCGGACCGATACCTACGAGCAGTACTTC. V and J are TRBV5-1 and TRBJ2-7; no firm D call. Trimming stripped 1 base from V and 2 bases from J, with 13 bases between. Germline CDR1 is SGHRS and CDR2 is YFSETQ. This CDR3 has 15 amino acids.

J is TRBJ2-7 and V is TRBV29-1; 9 nucleotides align to TRBD2. The CDR3 length is 14 residues. Germline CDR1 and CDR2: SQVTM and ANQGSEA. V lost 5 bases to trimming and J lost 6 bases; unmatched junction nucleotides: 11. The CDR3: CSVRGLAGISEQYF. CDR3 DNA: TGCAGCGTTCGGGGACTAGCAGGGATCTCCGAGCAGTACTTC.

This clonotype was seen a few times. V is TRBV10-3 and J is TRBJ1-1; a possible D gene is TRBD1 (5 bases). Germline assignment: CDR1 ENHRY and CDR2 SYGVKD. The CDR3 extends over 13 amino acids. The V and J ends lost 6 bases and 3 bases respectively, with 11 bases between them. The CDR3 coding sequence is TGTGCCATCAGCCTTGGGGCAGACACTGAAGCTTTCTTT. Its protein product is CAISLGADTEAFF.

There are many counts of this clonotype. The genes are TRBV29-1 and TRBJ1-5, with D unclear. CDR3 length: 12 residues. The germline V gene encodes CDR1 SQVTM and CDR2 ANQGSEA. Trimming stripped 4 bases from V and 3 bases from J, with 7 bases between. DNA for the CDR3: TGCAGCGTTGGGACCAACAATCAGCCCCAGCATTTT. This gives the protein CSVGTNNQPQHF.

The V and J genes are TRBV25-1 and TRBJ1-1; TRBD1 is a possible D gene (6 bases). The CDR3 consists of 14 residues. V shed 4 bases and J shed 5 bases, with 14 bases lying between them. Germline V gene lookup returns CDR1 MGHDK and CDR2 SYGVNS. For the CDR3, the DNA is TGTGCCAGCAGTGTATCGGCAGGGGCAACTGAAGCTTTCTTT. Protein product: CASSVSAGATEAFF.

The sample holds a few counts of this clonotype. The chain links TRBV30 to TRBJ2-7; TRBD1 is a possible D gene (6 bases). The CDR3 is made up of 15 amino acids. V lost 2 bases and J lost 5, with 19 bases in between. The germline V gene encodes CDR1 GTSNPN and CDR2 SVGIG (reference sequence). CDR3 in DNA: TGTGCCTGGAGTCTGACAGGTTCGTTGTCTCACGAGCAGTACTTC. Translating gives CAWSLTGSLSHEQYF.

The chain joins TRBV13 to TRBJ1-2, with 8 bases aligning to TRBD1. CDR1 and CDR2 from the germline V gene are PRHDT and FYEKMQ (reference sequence). The CDR3 length is 14 residues. V shed 5 bases, J shed 4 bases, and the junction held 6 bases outside the gene matches. DNA for the CDR3: TGTGCCAGCAGCACCGGGACAGGCTCCTATGGCTACACCTTC. Protein: CASSTGTGSYGYTF. The variable domain in full, completed from reference TRBV13 and TRBJ1-2, reads AAGVIQSPRHLIKEKRETATLKCYPIPRHDTVYWYQQGPGQDPQFLISFYEKMQSDKGSIPDRFSAQQFSDYHSELNMSSLELGDSALYFCASSTGTGSYGYTFGSGTRLTVV.

The chain couples TRBV20-1 to TRBJ2-7; 8 nucleotides line up with TRBD2. CDR3 size: 15 residues. The V gene end was trimmed by 0 bases and the J gene end by 3 bases; junction bases not matched to a gene: 7. CDR1 is DFQATT and CDR2 is SNEGSKA in the germline V gene (reference sequence). The CDR3 loop reads CSARDPGGGLYEQYF. The CDR3 bases are TGCAGTGCTAGAGATCCCGGCGGGGGGCTCTACGAGCAGTACTTC.

This clonotype was seen a few times. This likely reflects a read error, since a far larger clone is one base away. The chain carries TRBV28 and TRBJ1-2, with 7 bases aligning to TRBD1. Germline lookup yields CDR1 MDHEN and CDR2 SYDVKM. CDR3 size: 13 residues. This chain's CDR3 is CAGSSGQNYGYTF. CDR3 bases: TGTGCCGGCAGTTCGGGACAGAACTATGGCTACACCTTC.

This clonotype has just a few counts. The chain combines TRBV28 with TRBJ2-5, with TRBD1 identical over 8 bases. The CDR3 runs to 15 residues. Germline loops: CDR1 MDHEN, CDR2 SYDVKM. V dropped 5 bases and J dropped 4; count of bases not matched to a gene: 9. As DNA, the CDR3 is TGTGCCAGCAGTCCGCGACAGGGGACAGGAGAGACCCAGTACTTC. It specifies CASSPRQGTGETQYF.

The chain combines TRBV24-1 with TRBJ2-3, with 12 positions matching TRBD2. The V gene end was trimmed by 4 bases and the J gene end by 3 bases; junction bases not matched to a gene: 13. The CDR3 consists of 19 residues. CDR1 is KGHDR and CDR2 is SFDVKD in the germline V gene. The CDR3 DNA reads as TGTGCCACCAGTGACTTCGGGACTAGCGGGTGGTCCGATACAGATACGCAGTATTTT. It translates to CATSDFGTSGWSDTDTQYF.

The sample holds a few counts of this clonotype. The chain is built from TRBV3-1 and TRBJ2-5, with D uncertain. V lost 0 bases and J lost 11, with 22 bases in between. The CDR3 has 16 residues. Looked up from germline, CDR1 is LGHDT and CDR2 is YNNKEL (reference sequence). CDR3 coding DNA: TGTGCCAGCAGCCAAGAACGAGCAGCCCCTTACAATGAGCAGTACTTC. Residues: CASSQERAAPYNEQYF.

This clonotype was recorded many times. This chain uses TRBV4-2 with TRBJ2-3; 13 bases are a match to TRBD2. The CDR3 is 19 amino acids. CDR1 is LGHNA, CDR2 YNFKEQ, per germline. Trimming removed 4 bases from V and 0 bases from J; junction bases left unmatched: 10. The CDR3 region is CASSPRTSGGYTSTDTQYF. In DNA form, the CDR3 reads TGTGCCAGCAGCCCGCGGACTAGCGGGGGATACACTAGCACAGATACGCAGTATTTT.

In its sample, this clonotype was seen many times. The V gene is TRBV9, the J gene TRBJ2-7; D is possibly TRBD2 (5 bases). The CDR3 is 14 amino acids. Between the trimmed V and J ends, which lost 5 bases and 0 bases, there was a span of 12 bases. Per the germline V gene, CDR1 is SGDLS and CDR2 is YYNGEE. The chain's CDR3 is CASSVRGSSYEQYF. The CDR3, as DNA: TGTGCCAGCAGTGTCCGGGGAAGCTCCTACGAGCAGTACTTC.

The chain couples TRBV2 to TRBJ1-1; D remains unclear. The CDR3 loop spans 12 amino acids. Germline V gives CDR1 SNHLY, CDR2 FYNNEI. Deletions cut 8 bases from V and 5 bases from J, with 12 bases between. The CDR3 sequence: CASLGKGTEAFF. In DNA, the CDR3 is TGTGCCAGCCTTGGGAAAGGGACTGAAGCTTTCTTT.

The rearrangement links TRBV28 to TRBJ2-5, with a tentative D call TRBD1 (6 bases). V lost 4 bases and J lost 3, with 15 bases in between. Germline CDR1 and CDR2: MDHEN and SYDVKM. This CDR3 region has 15 residues. The CDR3 sequence is CASSYIRAGEETQYF. The CDR3 region has the DNA TGTGCCAGCAGTTATATTAGGGCAGGGGAAGAGACCCAGTACTTC.

The chain uses TRBV7-9 and TRBJ2-7, with 7 bases lining up with TRBD2. V dropped 4 bases and J dropped 4; count of bases not matched to a gene: 4. The CDR3 loop spans 13 amino acids. Germline V gene lookup returns CDR1 SEHNR and CDR2 FQNEAQ (reference sequence). The CDR3 spells CASSSFSGYEQYF. The CDR3, as DNA: TGTGCCAGCAGCTCTTTTAGCGGGTACGAGCAGTACTTC.

J is TRBJ2-1 and V is TRBV5-1; tentative D call: TRBD1 (6 bases). The CDR3 sequence is 17 residues long. The V and J ends lost 4 bases and 3 bases respectively, with 20 bases between them. CDR1 SGHRS and CDR2 YFSETQ come from the germline V gene. The CDR3 DNA reads as TGCGCCAGCAGCAACCAAGCCCAGGGGTACGACTACAATGAGCAGTTCTTC. This codes for CASSNQAQGYDYNEQFF.

The chain combines TRBV2 with TRBJ2-4, with 8 bases fitting TRBD1. The J call may be incorrect, as the DNA end agrees better with TRBJ2-7. CDR3 length equals 13 residues. CDR1 and CDR2 from the germline V gene are SNHLY and FYNNEI. The CDR3 sequence is CASSEDRACEQYF. The CDR3 coding sequence is TGTGCCAGCAGTGAGGACAGGGCCTGCGAGCAGTACTTC.